This T cell receptor (beta chain) was captured by sequencing in a study of CD8 T cells in ankylosing spondylitis. Quantitative 5'-RACE was performed with molecular barcodes, and it yielded the TCR beta libraries. TCRdb redid the calling of the 5' RACE reads with MiXCR, one entry per CDR3 protein. The table records 200,000 to 250,000 distinct CDR3 sequences, about 18% of them present only once. V was clipped by 5 bases and J by 7 bases; unmatched bases: 12. The CDR3 contains 17 residues. The germline V gene encodes CDR1 SGHNT and CDR2 YENEEA. Study-level points and caveats: The clones that were linked to disease were reported to be significantly enriched in matched synovial fluid samples from ankylosing spondylitis patients. There were earlier reports of some motif variants in reactive arthritis synovial fluid and blood. For ankylosing spondylitis blood, a TCR beta motif of 7 or 8 highly homologous variants appeared characteristic.

Remarks on this clonotype: Antigen unknown.

The rearrangement links TRBV11-3 to TRBJ2-1, with 12 nucleotides matching TRBD2. Sequencing was performed on blood, either unsorted or a sorted T cell fraction (not recorded which). This receptor was identified in a male donor with ankylosing spondylitis. CDR3 region: CASSRTRTSGVGNEQFF. Written as DNA, the CDR3 is TGTGCCAGCAGCCGTACGAGGACTAGCGGGGTAGGGAATGAGCAGTTCTTC. Full variable domain (outside the CDR3, taken from reference TRBV11-3 and TRBJ2-1): EAGVVQSPRYKIIEKKQPVAFWCNPISGHNTLYWYLQNLGQGPELLIRYENEEAVDDSQLPKDRFSAERLKGVDSTLKIQPAELGDSAVYLCASSRTRTSGVGNEQFFGPGTRLTVL.